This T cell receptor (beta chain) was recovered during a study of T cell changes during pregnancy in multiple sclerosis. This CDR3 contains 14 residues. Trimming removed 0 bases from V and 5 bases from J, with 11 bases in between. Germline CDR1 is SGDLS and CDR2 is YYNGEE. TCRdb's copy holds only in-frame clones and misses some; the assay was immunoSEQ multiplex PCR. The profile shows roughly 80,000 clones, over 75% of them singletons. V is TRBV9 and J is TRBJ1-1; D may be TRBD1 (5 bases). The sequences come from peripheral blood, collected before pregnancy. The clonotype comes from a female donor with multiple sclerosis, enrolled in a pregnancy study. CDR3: CASSVGQGRTEAFF. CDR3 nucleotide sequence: TGTGCCAGCAGCGTAGGCCAGGGCAGGACTGAAGCTTTCTTT.